This TCR beta chain was recovered during a study of cytomegalovirus exposure and HLA in healthy donors. As for the study in general: Earlier findings included roughly 100 million unique TCR beta sequences obtained from 170 million or so T cells. The study's findings and limits: CMV antigen specificity of three CMV-associated chains was confirmed in vitro. Altogether, about 160 TCR beta chains were recorded as cytomegalovirus-associated. The majority of TCR sequences were rare, yet some public TCRs appeared in many donors.

As regards this clone: Its antigen is unknown.

V lost 10 bases, J lost 4 bases, and 17 bases lay in between. The V gene's germline CDR1 is ENHRY and CDR2 SYGVKD. This CDR3 comprises 14 residues. Primers included in the PCR were 60 Vbeta and 13 Jbeta primers. Only in-frame clones appear in the TCRdb table, and some are missing; sequencing was by immunoSEQ multiplex PCR. Of about 100,000 clones listed, roughly 75% are singletons. The source of this sequence is a young woman in good health and CMV-seropositive. Material: PBMCs. V is TRBV10-3 and J is TRBJ2-1; TRBD2 might be the D (6 bases). CDR3 region: CATSTGTFYNEQFF. CDR3 bases: TGTGCCACTTCGACCGGGACTTTTTACAATGAGCAGTTCTTC.